The next 19 T cell receptor beta chains were all read from a single sample in a study of CD8+ T cells in alopecia areata. cDNA prepared by RNA extraction and subsequent reverse transcription served as the template for sequencing. Sequencing used immunoSEQ multiplex PCR; TCRdb keeps in-frame clones, though not all of them. The profile shows about 180,000 clones, 50% to 65% of them singletons. This sample's treatment: oral pan-JAK inhibitor, 5-10 mg twice daily. The source was CD8+ T cells sorted from blood, collected at week 24, from a patient treated with tofacitinib. The receptors were sampled from a human donor with alopecia areata.

Details on this clone: Other DNA sequences in this sample translate to the same CDR3. V usage is TRBV11-2 and J usage is TRBJ2-7; D remains unclear. CDR3 length: 13 amino acids. Germline V lookup: CDR1 SGHAT, CDR2 FQNNGV. Trimming left V 1 base short and J 2 bases short, with 6 bases between. CDR3: CASSLGATYEQYF. In nucleotides, the CDR3 is TGTGCCAGCAGCTTAGGAGCGACCTACGAGCAGTACTTC.

In this sample, this clone turned up a few times. The rearrangement links TRBV29-1 to TRBJ1-4, with 8 bases aligning to TRBD1. There are 15 residues in the CDR3. Trimming at V came to 7 bases and at J to 10 bases, leaving 17 bases not matched to a gene. Germline-derived CDR1 and CDR2 are SQVTM and ANQGSEA. This CDR3 reads CSAYVAGRQGRKLFF. DNA for the CDR3: TGCAGCGCATACGTTGCTGGTAGACAGGGGAGAAAACTGTTTTTT.

The chain is built from TRBV29-1 and TRBJ1-1; maybe TRBD1 (6 bases). The germline V gene has CDR1 SQVTM and CDR2 ANQGSEA. This CDR3 is 14 amino acids long. V shed 2 bases and J shed 0 bases, with 10 bases lying between them. The CDR3 loop is CSVESGDMNTEAFF. The DNA for the CDR3 is TGCAGCGTTGAATCCGGGGACATGAACACTGAAGCTTTCTTT.

The chain links TRBV5-6 to TRBJ1-5; no clear D. Trimming stripped 3 bases from V and 1 base from J, with 8 bases between. This CDR3 has 14 amino acids. CDR1 is SGHDT and CDR2 is YYEEEE in the germline V gene. CDR3 DNA: TGTGCCAGCAGCTCAGTTGGGAGCAATCAGCCCCAGCATTTT. This sequence encodes CASSSVGSNQPQHF.

The chain has TRBV30 and TRBJ1-1; 7 bases line up with TRBD1. CDR3 size: 13 residues. The germline CDR1 and CDR2 sequences are GTSNPN and SVGIG (reference sequence). V was pared by 3 bases and J by 6 bases, with 7 bases of the junction left unmatched. As DNA, the CDR3 is TGTGCCTGGAGCTGGGGACAGAGAGCTGAAGCTTTCTTT. This gives the protein CAWSWGQRAEAFF.

This chain joins TRBV27 and TRBJ2-7; D gene ambiguous. This CDR3 region has 14 residues. The V gene's germline CDR1 is MNHEY and CDR2 SMNVEV (reference sequence). The V gene lost 1 base and the J gene lost 5 bases, with 12 bases spanning the gap. The chain's CDR3 is CASSLLSHSNEQYF. CDR3 nucleotide sequence: TGTGCCAGCAGTTTATTAAGCCACAGTAACGAGCAGTACTTC.

The chain links TRBV5-1 to TRBJ2-7; D remains ambiguous. CDR3 size: 14 residues. The germline CDR1 and CDR2 sequences are SGHRS and YFSETQ. The V gene lost 0 bases and the J gene lost 2 bases, with 9 bases spanning the gap. CDR3 region: CASSLASETYEQYF. DNA for the CDR3: TGCGCCAGCAGCTTGGCCTCAGAAACCTACGAGCAGTACTTC.

This clone has only a few counts. V and J are TRBV29-1 and TRBJ2-7, with TRBD1 matching 9 bases. CDR3 length equals 19 residues. Germline V gene lookup returns CDR1 SQVTM and CDR2 ANQGSEA. The V gene end was trimmed by 1 base and the J gene end by 3 bases; junction bases not matched to a gene: 19. The CDR3 sequence is CSVEGLHPSQGAGGYEQYF. Here the CDR3 DNA reads TGCAGCGTTGAAGGCCTTCATCCATCACAGGGGGCAGGAGGCTACGAGCAGTACTTC.

The chain uses TRBV4-3 and TRBJ1-2; D remains ambiguous. Germline V gene lookup returns CDR1 LGHNA and CDR2 YSLEER. Trimming cost V 0 bases and J 3 bases, with 11 bases left between them. The CDR3 is 15 residues long. The CDR3 DNA sequence: TGCGCCAGCAGCCAAGATAGCGGTGGGGACTATGGCTACACCTTC. Translating it yields CASSQDSGGDYGYTF.

The genes are TRBV4-1 and TRBJ1-1, with D possibly matching TRBD1 (5 bases). V was shortened by 0 bases and J by 6 bases, with 11 bases between the two germline ends. The CDR3 runs 14 residues. Germline CDR1 MGHRA, CDR2 YSYEKL. CDR3 amino acids: CASSQDMGTPEAFF. The CDR3 DNA sequence: TGCGCCAGCAGCCAAGATATGGGGACTCCTGAAGCTTTCTTT.

V and J are TRBV11-2 and TRBJ2-7; D may be TRBD2 (5 bases). The CDR3 sequence is 14 residues long. Germline V gene sequence: CDR1 SGHAT, CDR2 FQNNGV. The germline V and J ends were trimmed by 1 base and 3 bases, with 10 bases remaining between them. CDR3 DNA sequence: TGTGCCAGCAGCTTAGGGGTCGGGAACTACGAGCAGTACTTC. Translation gives CASSLGVGNYEQYF.

The chain is built from TRBV14 and TRBJ2-5; TRBD1 aligns across 8 bases. The CDR3 contains 16 residues. The ends lost 2 bases at V and 4 bases at J; junction bases unmatched: 9. Germline V lookup: CDR1 SGHDN, CDR2 FVKESK. The CDR3 DNA is TGTGCCAGCAGCCAATATGGACAGGGATTAGGAGAGACCCAGTACTTC. Translating gives CASSQYGQGLGETQYF.

This clone came up a few times. The rearrangement uses TRBV19 and TRBJ2-7; TRBD1 aligns across 7 bases. CDR1 is LNHDA and CDR2 is SQIVND in the germline V gene (reference sequence). This CDR3 comprises 15 residues. V lost 3 bases, J lost 0 bases, and 5 bases stayed unmatched. The CDR3 DNA reads as TGTGCCAGTAGTATCTTTTGGGACAGCTCCTACGAGCAGTACTTC. It is translated as CASSIFWDSSYEQYF.

V is TRBV7-9 and J is TRBJ2-1, with 9 bases lining up with TRBD1. Germline CDR1 is SEHNR and CDR2 is FQNEAQ (reference sequence). With 5 bases clipped from V and 5 bases from J, the junction kept 7 bases outside the gene matches. The CDR3 sequence is 15 residues long. The CDR3 sequence: CASSVPRDRDNEQFF. The CDR3 DNA follows: TGTGCCAGCAGCGTCCCCCGGGACAGGGACAATGAGCAGTTCTTC.

The rearrangement uses TRBV4-3 and TRBJ2-1; TRBD1 or TRBD2 may be the D gene (5 bases each). Germline CDR1 is LGHNA and CDR2 is YSLEER. CDR3 length equals 18 residues. Trimming cost V 4 bases and J 9 bases, with 28 bases left between them. CDR3 nucleotide sequence: TGCGCCAGCAGCCCTAGCATGACCGGGACCGAGTCGGGGAGTGAGCAGTTCTTC. Translation gives CASSPSMTGTESGSEQFF.

V and J are TRBV6-5 and TRBJ2-3; D remains ambiguous. The ends were cut back, 2 bases at V and 1 base at J, with 7 bases in the middle. CDR1 is MNHEY, CDR2 SVGAGI, per germline. The CDR3 is 14 amino acids. For the CDR3, the DNA is TGTGCCAGCAGTTACACGGCAGGCACAGATACGCAGTATTTT. This codes for CASSYTAGTDTQYF.

The chain carries TRBV5-1 and TRBJ2-7; possible D gene TRBD1, 6 bases. Trimming took 5 bases from V and 3 from J, leaving 15 bases between them. Germline CDR1 SGHRS, CDR2 YFSETQ. CDR3 size: 14 residues. CDR3 loop: CASRTRTEIYEQYF. CDR3 in DNA: TGCGCCAGCAGGACCAGGACAGAAATCTACGAGCAGTACTTC.

This clone was counted only a few times. V and J are TRBV29-1 and TRBJ1-1, with D perhaps TRBD1 (5 bases). Looked up from germline, CDR1 is SQVTM and CDR2 is ANQGSEA. V was trimmed by 3 bases and J by 10 bases, leaving 15 bases between them. The CDR3 has 12 residues. The CDR3 spells CSVEGPERGAFF. The CDR3 DNA is TGCAGCGTTGAGGGGCCGGAAAGGGGAGCTTTCTTT.

This clone occurred a few times. J is TRBJ2-4 and V is TRBV14, with TRBD1 matching over 7 bases. The germline V gene has CDR1 SGHDN and CDR2 FVKESK. This CDR3 region has 15 residues. The ends lost 1 base at V and 12 bases at J; junction bases unmatched: 12. The CDR3 spells CASSQAGTDDRAQYF. In DNA, the CDR3 is TGTGCCAGCAGCCAAGCCGGGACAGACGACAGGGCTCAGTACTTC.